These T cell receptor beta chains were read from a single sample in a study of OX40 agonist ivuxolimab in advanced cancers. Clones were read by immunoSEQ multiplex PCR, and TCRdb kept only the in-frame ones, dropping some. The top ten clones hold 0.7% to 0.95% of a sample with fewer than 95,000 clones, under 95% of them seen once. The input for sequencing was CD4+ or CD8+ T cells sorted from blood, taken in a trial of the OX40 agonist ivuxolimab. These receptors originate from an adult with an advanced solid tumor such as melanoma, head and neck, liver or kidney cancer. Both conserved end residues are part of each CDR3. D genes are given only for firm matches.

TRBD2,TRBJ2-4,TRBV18,CASSTLPTGLVRNIQYF,TGTGCCAGCTCAACGTTACCGACGGGACTAGTTCGAAACATTCAGTACTTC
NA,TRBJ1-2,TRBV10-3,CAISESRQNYGYTF,TGTGCCATCAGTGAGTCGCGACAGAACTATGGCTACACCTTC
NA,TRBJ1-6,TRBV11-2,CASSLAGRPNSPLHF,TGTGCCAGCAGCTTAGCGGGACGGCCTAATTCACCCCTCCACTTT
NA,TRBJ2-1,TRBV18,CASSPAMAGNGYNEQFF,TGTGCCAGCTCACCCGCGATGGCGGGGAACGGCTACAATGAGCAGTTCTTC
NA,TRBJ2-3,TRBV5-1,CASSLAGYTDTQYF,TGCGCCAGCAGCTTGGCCGGGTACACAGATACGCAGTATTTT
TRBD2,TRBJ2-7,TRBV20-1,CSTSGTYEQYF,TGCAGTACTAGCGGGACTTACGAGCAGTACTTC
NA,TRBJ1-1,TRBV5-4,CASSLAPRVDTEAFF,TGTGCCAGCAGCTTGGCCCCCAGGGTGGACACTGAAGCTTTCTTT
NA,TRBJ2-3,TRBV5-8,CASSRMDPSGTDTQYF,TGTGCCAGCAGCAGAATGGACCCCAGCGGCACAGATACGCAGTATTTT
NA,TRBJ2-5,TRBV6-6,CASFSGRTRGETQYF,TGTGCCAGCTTCTCCGGGAGAACCAGGGGAGAGACCCAGTACTTC
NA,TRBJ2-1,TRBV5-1,CASSLSQASSYNEQFF,TGCGCCAGCAGCTTGAGCCAAGCGAGCTCCTACAATGAGCAGTTCTTC
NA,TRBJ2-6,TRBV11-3,CASSLGGTGANVLTF,TGTGCCAGCAGCTTAGGGGGCACTGGGGCCAACGTCCTGACTTTC
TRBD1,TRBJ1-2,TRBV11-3,CASSSRDRVLEGYTF,TGTGCCAGCAGCAGCCGGGACAGGGTCTTAGAAGGCTACACCTTC
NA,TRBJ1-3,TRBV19,CASSIRGAGSTIYF,TGTGCCAGTAGTATAAGGGGGGCTGGGAGCACCATATATTTT